This is a list of T cell receptor beta chains from one sample in a study of vaccination and CD4 T cells after COVID-19. MiXCR, run by TCRdb on the PCR reads, gives a single entry per CDR3 protein. The sample contains 10,000 to 15,000 distinct CDR3 sequences, roughly four fifths of which appear only once. These TCRs' antigens remain unknown. Material for sequencing was CD4+ T cells from blood, cultured in vitro. These TCRs come from a human donor who had recovered from COVID-19. Each CDR3 is given with its conserved first and last residue. The order of the fields is D gene, J gene, clone size, V gene, CDR3 DNA, CDR3 protein. The D gene is left open where the match is weak. The size field is filled for only some rows; it gives once, few, many or a size class.

D: -
J: TRBJ2-1
size: -
V: TRBV6-1
DNA: TGTGCCAGCAGTACCCGGGGGAATGAGCAGTTCTTC
CDR3: CASSTRGNEQFF

D: -
J: TRBJ2-3
size: -
V: TRBV6-1
DNA: TGTGCCAGCAGCCCAGCGGCGGGCGCAGATACGCAGTATTTT
CDR3: CASSPAAGADTQYF

D: TRBD2
J: TRBJ2-1
size: -
V: TRBV7-9
DNA: TGTGCCAGCAGCTTTGCGGGAGGGTCCAATGAGCAGTTCTTC
CDR3: CASSFAGGSNEQFF

D: TRBD2
J: TRBJ2-7
size: -
V: TRBV5-4
DNA: TGTGCCAGCAGCTTTGGGACTAGAGACGAGCAGTACTTC
CDR3: CASSFGTRDEQYF

D: TRBD2
J: TRBJ2-3
size: -
V: TRBV7-8
DNA: TGTGCCAGCAGCGTGGGGACTAGCGGAGGGGGGAGCACAGATACGCAGTATTTT
CDR3: CASSVGTSGGGSTDTQYF

D: -
J: TRBJ1-5
size: -
V: TRBV11-2
DNA: TGTGCCAGCAGCTTAAGGGGGGGTTGGAATCAGCCCCAGCATTTT
CDR3: CASSLRGGWNQPQHF

D: -
J: TRBJ2-5
size: -
V: TRBV7-2
DNA: TGTGCCAGCAGCTGGGGGTCGATGCAGGAGACCCAGTACTTC
CDR3: CASSWGSMQETQYF

D: -
J: TRBJ1-2
size: -
V: TRBV7-2
DNA: TGTGCCAGCAGCTTAGCCCTTAACTATGGCTACACCTTC
CDR3: CASSLALNYGYTF

D: -
J: TRBJ1-5
size: -
V: TRBV6-1
DNA: TGTGCCAGCCTTGACGGGGCAGGGCTTAGCAATCAGCCCCAGCATTTT
CDR3: CASLDGAGLSNQPQHF

D: -
J: TRBJ2-7
size: -
V: TRBV20-1
DNA: TGCAGTGCTAGGACTTCCTACGAGCAGTACTTC
CDR3: CSARTSYEQYF

D: TRBD1
J: TRBJ1-5
size: -
V: TRBV6-1
DNA: TGTGCCAGCAGGGACAGGGGCAAGGAGCAGCCCCAGCATTTT
CDR3: CASRDRGKEQPQHF

D: -
J: TRBJ1-5
size: -
V: TRBV6-2/TRBV6-3
DNA: TGTGCCAGCAAAGGACAGCTACACAATCAGCCCCAGCATTTT
CDR3: CASKGQLHNQPQHF

D: -
J: TRBJ2-7
size: -
V: TRBV12-3/TRBV12-4
DNA: TGTGCCAGCAGTTTAGCACAGGGTAGGTCCTACGAGCAGTACTTC
CDR3: CASSLAQGRSYEQYF

D: -
J: TRBJ2-7
size: once
V: TRBV28
DNA: TGTGCCAGCAGCACCGGGACGCGACTCACCGGGCAGTACTTC
CDR3: CASSTGTRLTGQYF

D: -
J: TRBJ1-2
size: -
V: TRBV7-9
DNA: TGTGCCATCGGGGGCAGGGGAAACTATGGCTACACCTTC
CDR3: CAIGGRGNYGYTF

D: -
J: TRBJ1-1
size: -
V: TRBV7-8
DNA: TGTGCCAGCAGCTTACCAGGGAGAACTGAAGCTTTCTTT
CDR3: CASSLPGRTEAFF

D: TRBD2
J: TRBJ2-5
size: -
V: TRBV15
DNA: TGTGCCACCAGCAGGGGGCTCGCGGGAGGAGGGGGGCAGACCCAGTACTTC
CDR3: CATSRGLAGGGGQTQYF

D: -
J: TRBJ1-5
size: -
V: TRBV20-1
DNA: TGCAGTGCCAACCTACTCGGGACGCCACCGGGGAATCAGCCCCAGCATTTT
CDR3: CSANLLGTPPGNQPQHF

D: TRBD1
J: TRBJ1-1
size: -
V: TRBV11-2
DNA: TGTGCCAGCAAACCTTTAAGGGACAGCACTGTAGGCACTGAAGCTTTCTTT
CDR3: CASKPLRDSTVGTEAFF

D: TRBD1
J: TRBJ1-6
size: few
V: TRBV28
DNA: TGTGCCAGCAGTCTCCAGACAGGGGGCATTTCACCCCTCCACTTT
CDR3: CASSLQTGGISPLHF

D: TRBD1
J: TRBJ1-5
size: few
V: TRBV15
DNA: TGTGCCACCAGCGGATACACAGGGGGCCTAAATCAGCCCCAGCATTTT
CDR3: CATSGYTGGLNQPQHF

D: -
J: TRBJ1-3
size: -
V: TRBV4-3
DNA: TGCGCCAGCAGTCCAGGGGCCAACTCTGGAAACACCATATATTTT
CDR3: CASSPGANSGNTIYF

D: TRBD2
J: TRBJ2-1
size: -
V: TRBV11-3
DNA: TGTGCCAGCAGCCTGGGGACTAGCGGGAGTGGACGGTTCTTC
CDR3: CASSLGTSGSGRFF

D: TRBD2
J: TRBJ2-7
size: -
V: TRBV15
DNA: TGTGCCACCAGCAGAGATCTAGGTACTCGCGGGAGCTCCTACGAGCAGTACTTC
CDR3: CATSRDLGTRGSSYEQYF

D: TRBD2
J: TRBJ2-4
size: -
V: TRBV6-4
DNA: TGTGCCAGCAGCCCTCGGGGGGGCTGGGACATTCAGTACTTC
CDR3: CASSPRGGWDIQYF

D: -
J: TRBJ1-2
size: -
V: TRBV20-1
DNA: TGCAGTGCTACAGGGATGGATAACTATGGCTACACCTTC
CDR3: CSATGMDNYGYTF

D: -
J: TRBJ1-1
size: -
V: TRBV20-1
DNA: TGCAGTGCTAGAGGAGGAGGGGTGAACACTGAAGCTTTCTTT
CDR3: CSARGGGVNTEAFF

D: -
J: TRBJ1-5
size: -
V: TRBV6-2/TRBV6-3
DNA: TGTGCCAGCAGTTCTCTCAGACGCAAAATTTCCAATCAGCCCCAGCATTTT
CDR3: CASSSLRRKISNQPQHF

D: -
J: TRBJ2-1
size: -
V: TRBV9
DNA: TGTGCCAGCAGCGGGGGGATCCTAGGGAATGAGCAGTTCTTC
CDR3: CASSGGILGNEQFF

D: TRBD1
J: TRBJ1-1
size: once
V: TRBV15
DNA: TGTGCCACCAGCAGGGAACAGGGGGCGAGCGCTGAAGCTTTCTTT
CDR3: CATSREQGASAEAFF

D: TRBD2
J: TRBJ2-1
size: -
V: TRBV7-2
DNA: TGTGCCAGCAGCAACAGCGGGAGCCTCAATGAGCAGTTCTTC
CDR3: CASSNSGSLNEQFF

D: -
J: TRBJ2-7
size: -
V: TRBV20-1
DNA: TGCAGTGCTTCGGAGAGGTACGAGCAGTACTTC
CDR3: CSASERYEQYF

D: -
J: TRBJ2-5
size: -
V: TRBV7-2
DNA: TGTGCCAGCAGCTTTAGGGGCCCAAAAGAGACCCAGTACTTC
CDR3: CASSFRGPKETQYF

D: -
J: TRBJ1-1
size: -
V: TRBV20-1
DNA: TGCAGTGCCCTTAGGGAGAACACTGAAGCTTTCTTT
CDR3: CSALRENTEAFF

D: -
J: TRBJ1-6
size: once
V: TRBV7-2
DNA: TGTGCCAGCAGCTTAGATGGCTATAATTCACCCCTCCACTTT
CDR3: CASSLDGYNSPLHF